This TCR beta chain emerged from a study of STAT5B mutations in CD4+ large granular lymphocyte leukemia. Overall study: The CDR3 'QG' motif was associated with a particular HLA allele among healthy donors.

Assay: immunoSEQ multiplex PCR; the TCRdb copy retains only in-frame clones and omits some. The table has over 25,000 clones, approximately 74% seen once. Study-wide results and caveats: TRBV06-family usage was enriched in top patient clones (8/27) versus controls (2/35). No patients shared main leukemic clonotypes, though roughly 27% appeared at low frequency elsewhere.

This clone was picked up one time. What it recognizes is unknown. V dropped 4 bases and J dropped 2 bases, with 12 bases sitting between them. Germline loops: CDR1 LNHDA, CDR2 SQIVND (reference sequence). This CDR3 spans 15 amino acids. This sequence joins TRBV19 and TRBJ1-3; tentative D call: TRBD1 (5 bases). The sequence came from a human donor in good health. Source material: CD4+ T cells from blood buffy coats. This CDR3 is CASSTLAGAGNTIYF. The CDR3 bases are TGTGCCAGTAGTACCCTGGCGGGGGCTGGAAACACCATATATTTT.